The T cell receptor (beta chain) under discussion was sequenced for a study of T-cell reconstitution after alpha-beta-depleted transplantation in children. Trimming took 3 bases from V and 3 from J; bases not matched to a gene: 3. The CDR3 spans 15 residues. Germline assignment: CDR1 SGHDN and CDR2 FVKESK. TCRbeta library preparation incorporated unique molecular identifiers. TCRdb re-analysed the PCR reads in MiXCR, keeping a single row per CDR3 protein. Of roughly 100,000 distinct CDR3 sequences detected, approximately 6% appear once; the ten largest clones hold more than 5.5%. Study outcomes and limitations: In patients about two months after transplant, alpha-beta T cells reportedly arose from several hundred expanded graft clones. Hyperexpanded clones declined; after one year, newly produced T cells mostly supplied diversity.

This clonotype was seen many times. Its antigen remains unknown. The starting material was PBMCs, mostly from graft donor cells, obtained 60 days after TCRalphabeta/CD19-depleted stem cell transplant. The origin of this receptor is a female patient aged 2-9 years who had a stem cell transplant for Fanconi anemia, so the T cells may come from the graft donor. J is TRBJ2-1 and V is TRBV14; 9 bases align to TRBD1. The CDR3 loop reads CASSHRTGVYNEQFF. The CDR3 DNA is TGTGCCAGCAGCCACCGGACAGGGGTCTACAATGAGCAGTTCTTC. The complete variable domain, with remaining parts taken from reference TRBV14 and TRBJ2-1, reads EAGVTQFPSHSVIEKGQTVTLRCDPISGHDNLYWYRRVMGKEIKFLLHFVKESKQDESGMPNNRFLAERTGGTYSTLKVQPAELEDSGVYFCASSHRTGVYNEQFFGPGTRLTVL.